Sequencing of this TCR beta chain was carried out in a study of blood T cell repertoires in COVID-19. Study context: The United States, Italy and Spain supplied acute and convalescent COVID-19 samples.

V shed 1 base and J shed 4 bases, with 11 bases lying between them. The CDR3 has 14 amino acids. Germline CDR1 and CDR2: LGHNA and YNFKEQ. Produced via immunoSEQ multiplex PCR; TCRdb's table is partial and in-frame only. The data hold roughly 64,000 clones, with around 73% observed a single time. J is TRBJ2-7 and V is TRBV4-2; D ambiguous. The sequenced sample consisted of peripheral blood. The TCR sequence derives from a man in his sixties with COVID-19, enrolled during active disease. The CDR3 sequence is CASSQGAQPYEQYF. The DNA of the CDR3 is TGTGCCAGCAGCCAAGGGGCACAGCCATACGAGCAGTACTTC.